These T cell receptor beta chains were read from a single sample in a study of PD-1 blockade in classical Hodgkin lymphoma. Clones were read by immunoSEQ multiplex PCR, and TCRdb kept only the in-frame ones, dropping some. Among approximately 9,000 clones listed, 80% to 90% were seen once. Specimen: peripheral blood mononuclear cells (PBMCs), collected before the fourth cycle of nivolumab. The receptors derive from a human donor with classical Hodgkin lymphoma. CDR3s include the opening cysteine and the closing phenylalanine or tryptophan. The order of the fields is D gene, clone size, V gene, J gene, CDR3 length, CDR3 DNA, CDR3 protein. D genes are given only for firm matches. A clone size is listed for some rows: how often the clone was seen (once, few, many), or a class if it is expanded.

.	.	TRBV6-6	TRBJ1-1	14	TGTGCCAGCAGAGTAAGGATAATGAACACTGAAGCTTTCTTT	CASRVRIMNTEAFF
.	.	TRBV6-1	TRBJ1-3	16	TGTGCCAGCAGTGAACGGGGGGCGGCTGCTGGAAACACCATATATTTT	CASSERGAAAGNTIYF
.	once	TRBV7-6	TRBJ2-5	13	TGTGCCAGCAGCTTCGTCGATCGGGAGACCCAGTACTTC	CASSFVDRETQYF
.	.	TRBV13	TRBJ1-3	15	TGTGCCAGCAGCGCCGGTGGGGGCTCTGGAAACACCATATATTTT	CASSAGGGSGNTIYF
TRBD2	.	TRBV5-1	TRBJ2-2	15	TGCGCCAGCAGCCAGGGACTAGTGGGCACCGGGGAGCTGTTTTTT	CASSQGLVGTGELFF
.	.	TRBV28	TRBJ1-2	13	TGTGCCATTTGGACCCCCAGGAACTATGGCTACACCTTC	CAIWTPRNYGYTF
.	.	TRBV11-2	TRBJ1-1	12	TGTGCCAGCAGCGGGGATGGCACTGAAGCTTTCTTT	CASSGDGTEAFF
TRBD1	.	TRBV4-1	TRBJ1-2	17	TGCGCCAGCAGCCAAGATTGGGCCACTGACAGGGGCCATGGCTACACCTTC	CASSQDWATDRGHGYTF
TRBD2	.	TRBV12-5	TRBJ2-1	16	TGTGCTAGTGGTTTGGGCCGGACTAGCGGATACAATGAGCAGTTCTTC	CASGLGRTSGYNEQFF
TRBD1	few	TRBV10-3	TRBJ2-6	17	TGTGCCATCAGTGAGGGGACAGGTTTCTCTGGGGCCAACGTCCTGACTTTC	CAISEGTGFSGANVLTF
.	.	TRBV27	TRBJ2-3	15	TGTGCCAGCAGTTCCTCGACAGGTAGCACAGATACGCAGTATTTT	CASSSSTGSTDTQYF
.	.	TRBV7-2	TRBJ2-7	14	TGTGCCAGCAGCTTAGTCTCGGCCTGGGACGAGCAGTACTTC	CASSLVSAWDEQYF
TRBD2	.	TRBV4-3	TRBJ2-3	19	TGCGCCAGCAGCCAAGATCCACTAGCGGGGGTACCTACCCCAGATACGCAGTATTTT	CASSQDPLAGVPTPDTQYF
.	.	TRBV5-1	TRBJ1-3	15	TGCGCCAGCAGCTCCGACACGACCTCTGGAAACACCATATATTTT	CASSSDTTSGNTIYF
.	.	TRBV2	TRBJ1-1	12	TGTGCCAGCAGTTATCAGAGAACTGAAGCTTTCTTT	CASSYQRTEAFF
.	.	TRBV6-5	TRBJ1-2	13	TGTGCCAGCAGCCGGGACGGTAACTATGGCTACACCTTC	CASSRDGNYGYTF
.	.	TRBV5-1	TRBJ2-7	13	TGCGCCAGCAGTGACAGGTCGGGCATTCGGCAGTACTTC	CASSDRSGIRQYF
.	.	TRBV7-6	TRBJ1-4	15	TGTGCCAGCAGCTTGTACAACGTCCTGGATGAAAAACTGTTTTTT	CASSLYNVLDEKLFF
.	.	TRBV6-5	TRBJ1-2	15	TGTGCCAGCAGTCTTATCACAGGGAATGACTATGGCTACACCTTC	CASSLITGNDYGYTF
TRBD2	once	TRBV5-1	TRBJ2-3	16	TGCGCCAGCAGCCCTTTAGCGGGGGGCCCGTCGGGTACGCAGTATTTT	CASSPLAGGPSGTQYF
TRBD2	.	TRBV14	TRBJ2-5	17	TGTGCCAGCAGCCAAGATCTGACTAGCGGGATTCAAGAGACCCAGTACTTC	CASSQDLTSGIQETQYF
.	.	TRBV19	TRBJ2-7	14	TGTGCCAGTAGTTTCCACAGGAGCTCCTACGAGCAGTACTTC	CASSFHRSSYEQYF
TRBD1	.	TRBV5-1	TRBJ2-1	15	TGCGCCAGCAGCTTCGGTGGGACAGGGGGCAATGAGCAGTTCTTC	CASSFGGTGGNEQFF
.	.	TRBV10-3	TRBJ2-3	14	TGTGCCATCAGTCGGCGGGATAGCACAGATACGCAGTATTTT	CAISRRDSTDTQYF
.	.	TRBV7-9	TRBJ1-1	14	TGTGCCAGCAGCAGGAGGGGTACAGAGGCTGAAGCTTTCTTT	CASSRRGTEAEAFF